Listed here are 3 T cell receptor beta chains from one sample, sequenced in a study of blood T cell repertoires in COVID-19. The protocol was immunoSEQ multiplex PCR, while the TCRdb copy is restricted to in-frame clones and leaves out a portion. The table has around 200,000 clones, 84% seen once; the top ten hold 13% to 15%. What was sequenced was peripheral blood. These receptors were collected from a man aged 25-45 years with active or convalescent COVID-19.

The chain has TRBV19 and TRBJ1-1, with a tentative D call TRBD1 (6 bases). Trimming cost V 5 bases and J 1 base, with 11 bases left between them. Germline CDR1 LNHDA, CDR2 SQIVND (reference sequence). The CDR3 sequence is 14 residues long. The CDR3 loop is CASSSQGGNTEAFF. The CDR3 DNA follows: TGTGCCAGTAGTTCACAGGGTGGGAACACTGAAGCTTTCTTT.

The CDR3: CASSYSGLEQYF. The CDR3 bases are TGTGCCAGCAGTTACTCGGGGCTCGAGCAGTACTTC. The chain has TRBV6-2 or TRBV6-3 and TRBJ2-7, with TRBD1 as a possible D gene (5 bases). This CDR3 is built from 12 residues. The V gene lost 0 bases and the J gene lost 6 bases, with 6 bases spanning the gap. Germline V gene lookup returns CDR1 MNHEY and CDR2 SVGEGT.

This chain uses TRBV5-4 with TRBJ2-3, with TRBD2 as a possible D gene (6 bases). CDR3 length: 14 amino acids. Trimming shortened V by 4 bases and J by 2 bases, and 11 bases separated the two germline ends. Germline V gives CDR1 SGHNT, CDR2 YYREEE (reference sequence). For the CDR3, the DNA is TGTGCCAGCAGCGCCCGGGGGAACACAGATACGCAGTATTTT. As protein: CASSARGNTDTQYF.